These 18 T cell receptor beta chains originate from one sample sequenced in a study of preoperative IRX-2 immunotherapy in early breast cancer. The treatment was: preoperative locoregional IRX-2 cytokine immunotherapy. Sequencing was performed with immunoSEQ multiplex PCR; in TCRdb, only in-frame clones are kept and a portion is missing. This sample has about 62,000 clones; roughly 94% occur once, and the top ten carry roughly 1.7%. Sampling was done from a patient treated with IRX-2 immunotherapy. These TCRs come from a human donor with breast cancer.

The rearrangement uses TRBV11-2 and TRBJ2-7; the D gene is possibly TRBD2 (5 bases). Trimming pared 0 bases from V and 5 bases from J, leaving 11 bases between. CDR3 length equals 14 residues. The V gene's germline CDR1 is SGHAT and CDR2 FQNNGV. The CDR3 sequence: CASSLDPSSHEQYF. The DNA of the CDR3 is TGTGCCAGCAGCTTAGATCCTAGCAGCCACGAGCAGTACTTC.

This chain links TRBV28 with TRBJ2-5; TRBD2 is a possible D gene (5 bases). V was cut by 2 bases and J by 7 bases, with 5 bases left in between. CDR3 length: 11 residues. CDR1 and CDR2 (germline): MDHEN, SYDVKM. The CDR3 protein is CASSLGGTQYF. The CDR3 DNA reads as TGTGCCAGCAGTTTAGGAGGGACCCAGTACTTC. Filled out from reference TRBV28 and TRBJ2-5, the complete variable domain reads DVKVTQSSRYLVKRTGEKVFLECVQDMDHENMFWYRQDPGLGLRLIYFSYDVKMKEKGDIPEGYSVSREKKERFSLILESASTNQTSMYLCASSLGGTQYFGPGTRLLVL.

The J gene is TRBJ2-7, the V gene TRBV6-1, with D perhaps TRBD2 (6 bases). Germline assignment: CDR1 MNHNS and CDR2 SASEGT. This CDR3 is built from 15 residues. V gave up 4 bases and J gave up 5 bases, with 18 bases separating them. The CDR3 protein is CASSGGFLGGDEQYF. The CDR3, as DNA: TGTGCCAGCAGTGGGGGATTTCTAGGAGGGGACGAGCAGTACTTC.

Only one count was recorded for this clone. The sample has other DNA sequences that encode this CDR3 too. The genes are TRBV6-1 and TRBJ1-5; weak D call: TRBD1 (5 bases). Germline V lookup: CDR1 MNHNS, CDR2 SASEGT. This CDR3 contains 14 residues. The V end lost 0 bases, the J end lost 2 bases, and 5 bases lay between the germline ends. In nucleotides, the CDR3 is TGTGCCAGCAGTGAAGCGGGGGGCAATCAGCCCCAGCATTTT. Amino acid sequence: CASSEAGGNQPQHF.

The chain joins TRBV6-6 to TRBJ2-3; 7 positions match TRBD2. Germline V gene data show CDR1 as MNHNY and CDR2 as SVGAGI (reference sequence). V lost 0 bases and J lost 4; bases outside the gene matches: 7. The CDR3 length is 16 residues. The CDR3 sequence: CASSYSASGGPDTQYF. The CDR3 coding sequence is TGTGCCAGCAGTTACTCGGCTAGCGGCGGACCAGATACGCAGTATTTT.

This sequence joins TRBV2 and TRBJ2-7, with 8 positions matching TRBD1. The CDR3 is 13 residues long. From germline, CDR1 is SNHLY and CDR2 FYNNEI. CDR3 sequence (DNA): TGTGCGACCAAGCGGACAGGGCGCTACGAGCAGTACTTC. Translating gives CATKRTGRYEQYF. Complete variable domain (other parts from reference TRBV2 and TRBJ2-7): EPEVTQTPSHQVTQMGQEVILRCVPISNHLYFYWYRQILGQKVEFLVSFYNNEISEKSEIFDDQFSVERPDGSNFTLKIRSTKLEDSAMYFCATKRTGRYEQYFGPGTRLTVT.

The chain couples TRBV18 to TRBJ2-2; D not certain. This CDR3 has 16 amino acids. The germline V and J ends were trimmed by 3 bases and 2 bases, with 13 bases remaining between them. Germline V lookup: CDR1 KGHSH, CDR2 LQKENI. The CDR3 DNA reads TGTGCCAGCTCACCCCTACCGGGTCCTAACACCGGGGAGCTGTTTTTT. This codes for CASSPLPGPNTGELFF.

The chain couples TRBV11-3 to TRBJ2-1; D may be TRBD2 (7 bases). Germline CDR1 is SGHNT and CDR2 is YENEEA. The V end was cut by 4 bases, the J end by 8 bases, with 21 bases between. This CDR3 region has 16 residues. CDR3 nucleotides: TGTGCCAGCAGCTCCCAGGGGAGGGGAGGTGCCGATGAGCAGTTCTTC. This translates into CASSSQGRGGADEQFF.

The rearrangement uses TRBV15 and TRBJ2-7, with 7 bases that match TRBD2. The CDR3 is 15 residues long. The germline gives CDR1 LNHNV, CDR2 YYDKDF (reference sequence). With 0 bases clipped from V and 5 bases from J, the junction kept 7 bases outside the gene matches. The CDR3 here is CATSRDREASDEQYF. CDR3 DNA: TGTGCCACCAGCAGAGATCGGGAGGCCTCGGACGAGCAGTACTTC.

As to this clone: Other DNA sequences within the sample encode an identical CDR3. The chain uses TRBV7-9 and TRBJ1-2; D remains unclear. CDR3 size: 13 residues. The ends were cut back, 2 bases at V and 5 bases at J, with 9 bases in the middle. Germline CDR1 is SEHNR and CDR2 is FQNEAQ (reference sequence). The CDR3 coding sequence is TGTGCCAGCAGCTTACAGCCCCGATATGGCTACACCTTC. Amino acids: CASSLQPRYGYTF. Supplemented by reference TRBV7-9 and TRBJ1-2, the full variable domain reads DTGVSQNPRHKITKRGQNVTFRCDPISEHNRLYWYRQTLGQGPEFLTYFQNEAQLEKSRLLSDRFSAERPKGSFSTLEIQRTEQGDSAMYLCASSLQPRYGYTFGSGTRLTVV.

V and J are TRBV29-1 and TRBJ2-7, with 8 positions matching TRBD2. Trimming removed 3 bases from V and 3 bases from J; junction bases left unmatched: 4. Germline assignment: CDR1 SQVTM and CDR2 ANQGSEA. This CDR3 contains 13 residues. This CDR3 is CSVESAGGYEQYF. The CDR3 region has the DNA TGCAGCGTTGAGTCTGCGGGAGGCTACGAGCAGTACTTC.

V usage is TRBV5-1 and J usage is TRBJ2-7; 7 bases are a match to TRBD1. The germline V gene has CDR1 SGHRS and CDR2 YFSETQ. This CDR3 comprises 16 residues. V lost 4 bases to trimming and J lost 5 bases; unmatched junction nucleotides: 15. As DNA, the CDR3 is TGCGCCAGCAGCAAAGAGGGGGCCCAGAGGTTGGACGAGCAGTACTTC. Protein sequence: CASSKEGAQRLDEQYF.

V usage is TRBV29-1 and J usage is TRBJ1-1, with 9 positions matching TRBD1. The CDR3 is 13 residues long. The ends lost 6 bases at V and 1 base at J; junction bases unmatched: 3. Germline V gives CDR1 SQVTM, CDR2 ANQGSEA. The CDR3 nucleotides are TGCAGCGTGGTGACAGGGGGGAACACTGAAGCTTTCTTT. This gives the protein CSVVTGGNTEAFF.

This chain joins TRBV20-1 and TRBJ1-2; no firm D call. V shed 5 bases and J shed 2 bases, with 6 bases lying between them. The CDR3 spans 11 residues. Germline values: CDR1 DFQATT, CDR2 SNEGSKA (reference sequence). CDR3 DNA: TGCAGTGCTTCCTGGAACTATGGCTACACCTTC. Translated: CSASWNYGYTF.

The chain has TRBV25-1 and TRBJ2-1, with D possibly TRBD1 on 6 matching bases. Trimming took 4 bases from V and 6 from J, leaving 16 bases between them. In germline, CDR1 is MGHDK, CDR2 SYGVNS. There are 15 residues in the CDR3. As DNA, the CDR3 is TGTGCCAGCAGTGTGACAGGTTACCAAGCCAATGAGCAGTTCTTC. It specifies CASSVTGYQANEQFF.

This clone was picked up a small number of times. CDR3 sequence (DNA): TGTGCCAGCAGCCAGTCCCCGTACGGACAGGGTAATTCCGAGCAGTACTTC. It yields the protein CASSQSPYGQGNSEQYF. The rearrangement joins TRBV4-2 to TRBJ2-7; 8 bases line up with TRBD1. The CDR3 covers 17 residues. Germline V gene sequence: CDR1 LGHNA, CDR2 YNFKEQ. V shed 3 bases and J 6 bases; nucleotides not matched to a gene: 16.

The V gene is TRBV7-2, the J gene TRBJ2-5, with a tentative D call TRBD2 (6 bases). V dropped 8 bases and J dropped 1 base, with 17 bases sitting between them. CDR1 and CDR2 (germline): SGHTA, FQGNSA. The CDR3 runs 15 residues. CDR3 protein: CASGLSAGVQETQYF. The CDR3, as DNA: TGTGCCAGCGGCCTGTCAGCGGGCGTCCAAGAGACCCAGTACTTC.

The chain couples TRBV2 to TRBJ2-5, with a weak D call TRBD2 (6 bases). CDR1 SNHLY and CDR2 FYNNEI come from the germline V gene. Trimming cost V 4 bases and J 2 bases, with 11 bases left between them. The CDR3 is 14 amino acids. The CDR3, as DNA: TGTGCCAGCAGTGTTATTAGCGGACAAGAGACCCAGTACTTC. Amino acid sequence: CASSVISGQETQYF.